This T cell receptor beta chain was identified during a study of T cell responses to AZD1222 COVID-19 vaccine (dated by TCRdb to 2020 to 2022). A note on the overall study: A total of 230 to 250 trial participants underwent TCR sequencing, of whom about 200 received two doses of AZD1222 and about 25 received two doses of the MenACWY control vaccine. Trial participants were enrolled by age into subgroups of 18-55, 56-69 and 70-plus years, and 148, 28 and 57 TCR-sequenced participants, respectively, were included in these subgroups. The research as a whole found: Participants were mostly white British and included more females than males, and it was suggested by the authors that clonal diversity may have been underestimated. Nearly half of unique spike-specific TCRs reportedly recognized epitopes outside regions mutated in the B.1.351 and B.1.1.7 variants. The 56-69-year group was small, and its depth increase did not reach significance, likely because of low power. A significant rise in spike-specific TCR breadth and depth was observed after two AZD1222 doses relative to day 0 and relative to MenACWY recipients. Because no day 14 peak-response samples were available, the repertoires could be characterized only after the peak T cell response. Conclusions about previously exposed vaccinees were limited because only six AZD1222 recipients were SARS-CoV-2 seropositive at baseline. CD4 TCRs associated with the vaccine covered the entire spike protein, and the dominant responses were in regions 160-218 and 743-854.

The time point label corresponds to: about 28 days (+/-7) after the second vaccine dose. AZD1222 recipients with second doses at about 4 weeks or about 12 weeks were pooled, because spike-specific TCR depth and breadth did not differ between schedules. The vaccinee samples were drawn from two UK trials, COV001 and COV002, one of which was a single-blind randomized controlled phase 2/3 trial testing AZD1222 (ChAdOx1 nCoV-19) in healthy adults. For TCRbeta chain sequencing, PBMC samples were collected from trial participants at day 0 and at day 28 after the second dose. The CDR3 regions of human TCRbeta chains were analyzed by immunosequencing. As for the original processing: TCRs in the repertoires were matched against a reference library of SARS-CoV-2-specific TCRs that had been generated with the MIRA antigen-specificity platform. Breadth was defined as the fraction of unique TCRs that were SARS-CoV-2-associated. Depth was defined as the fraction of total T cells that were SARS-CoV-2-associated. Each spike-specific TCR was assigned to its reactive spike region and to a CD4 or CD8 class using the MIRA data. Log10-transformed breadth and depth values were compared by one-way ANOVA with Sidak's multiple comparisons tests. The immuneACCESS repertoire file appears here via TCRdb, limited to in-frame rearrangements. These files lack a portion of the clones; in checked studies, under half of the deficit traces to unresolved V genes, and the cause of the others is not known. V and J calls and clone size follow that table, whereas D and trimming were derived from the DNA. The sample yields 150,000 to 200,000 clones; 91% were counted once. In total, the top ten clones hold roughly 3.5% of the sample.

From the germline V gene, CDR1 is MDHEN and CDR2 is SYDVKM. The V end gives up 4 bases and the J end 0 bases, leaving 8 bases in the junction not matched to a gene. Measured from the cysteine to the phenylalanine, the CDR3 is 16 residues long. Only the CDR3 region is kept as DNA, spanning 48 bases read in frame from base 1. On this clone: Its antigen specificity is not known. The record has no base qualities; no much larger clone is one base away.

This TCR was sampled from an adult who received the AZD1222 COVID-19 vaccine. The sequences come from peripheral blood, collected 28 days after the second AZD1222 dose. Recombination joined TRBV28 with TRBJ2-7, with 8 bases in between that match TRBD2. The DNA reads TGTGCCAGCAGTTCTCTGGGGACTAGGGACTCCTACGAGCAGTACTTC. Its protein is CASSSLGTRDSYEQYF.